Listed here are 11 T cell receptor beta chains from one sample, sequenced in a study of human T cells and chemical hapten exposure. Each CDR3 protein is one row after TCRdb ran MiXCR on the RACE reads. Of 240,000 or so distinct CDR3 sequences listed, approximately 8.4% were seen once; the top ten hold over 2%. As to time point: pre-sensitization, week 0. The treatment: therapeutic diphenylcyclopropenone sensitization with weekly scalp DPC. The sequencing here drew on whole blood, taken in connection with sensitization to the hapten diphenylcyclopropenone (DPC). The receptors were sampled from a woman in her 40s with alopecia areata. Some clones in this sample may be carry-over from other donors' samples.

The table lists this clonotype with a few counts. The chain employs TRBV5-1 and TRBJ2-1; 11 bases match TRBD2. The V segment lost 0 bases and the J segment 11 bases; nucleotides outside the gene matches: 4. The CDR3 totals 14 residues. Looked up from germline, CDR1 is SGHRS and CDR2 is YFSETQ. This chain's CDR3 is CASSLETSGSQQFF. The DNA for the CDR3 is TGCGCCAGCAGCTTGGAAACTAGCGGGAGCCAGCAGTTCTTC. Drawing the rest from reference TRBV5-1 and TRBJ2-1, the complete variable domain is KAGVTQTPRYLIKTRGQQVTLSCSPISGHRSVSWYQQTPGQGLQFLFEYFSETQRNKGNFPGRFSGRQFSNSRSEMNVSTLELGDSALYLCASSLETSGSQQFFGPGTRLTVL.

This clonotype was counted only a few times. The genes are TRBV7-8 and TRBJ2-1; D might be TRBD2 (5 bases). V gave up 2 bases and J gave up 0 bases, with 5 bases separating them. The length of the CDR3 is 14 residues. Germline loops: CDR1 SGHVS, CDR2 FQNEAQ. In nucleotides, the CDR3 is TGTGCCAGCAGCTTACTAGCCTCCTACAATGAGCAGTTCTTC. It specifies CASSLLASYNEQFF.

In nucleotides, the CDR3 is TGTGCCAGCAGCCCACAGGGGGCTCGGGGCACTGAAGCTTTCTTT. Encoded protein: CASSPQGARGTEAFF. J is TRBJ1-1 and V is TRBV4-2, with 9 bases identical to TRBD1. With 4 bases clipped from V and 4 bases from J, the junction kept 7 bases outside the gene matches. This CDR3 contains 15 residues. Per germline, CDR1 LGHNA and CDR2 YNFKEQ.

This clonotype has a handful of counts. This chain links TRBV3-2 with TRBJ2-2; TRBD1 was called by the table and not checked on the DNA. TRBV3-2 is annotated as a pseudogene. This CDR3 has 18 amino acids. The CDR3 coding sequence is TGTGCCAGCAGCCAAGAGAACAGGGACAGGGGGCTAGACGGGGAGCTGTTTTTT. Translating gives CASSQENRDRGLDGELFF.

This clonotype was seen a few times. The rearrangement links TRBV6-2 or TRBV6-3 to TRBJ1-4; D is perhaps TRBD1 (5 bases). The germline V gene encodes CDR1 MNHEY and CDR2 SVGEGT. V gave up 5 bases and J gave up 0 bases, with 16 bases separating them. This CDR3 has 17 residues. The CDR3 region is CASSPGPRLATNEKLFF. CDR3 nucleotides: TGTGCCAGCAGTCCGGGACCGAGACTCGCAACTAATGAAAAACTGTTTTTT.

The chain employs TRBV20-1 and TRBJ2-1; D possibly corresponds to TRBD2 (5 bases). The ends were cut back, 3 bases at V and 7 bases at J, with 13 bases in the middle. This CDR3 spans 13 amino acids. From germline, CDR1 is DFQATT and CDR2 SNEGSKA (reference sequence). The CDR3 loop is CSASGGSRNEQFF. CDR3 nucleotide sequence: TGCAGTGCTAGCGGTGGGAGTAGGAATGAGCAGTTCTTC.

This clonotype was found a few times. The chain employs TRBV2 and TRBJ2-2; D gene unclear. The CDR3 sequence is 12 residues long. V was clipped by 7 bases and J by 6 bases, with 9 bases between them. Germline assignment: CDR1 SNHLY and CDR2 FYNNEI. CDR3 residues: CASTRPPGELFF. The CDR3 nucleotides read TGTGCCAGCACCCGTCCCCCCGGGGAGCTGTTTTTT.

This clonotype occurred a few times. V usage is TRBV2 and J usage is TRBJ2-3; D is uncertain. In germline, CDR1 is SNHLY, CDR2 FYNNEI. The CDR3 spans 11 residues. The V end was cut by 8 bases, the J end by 5 bases, with 8 bases between. The DNA for the CDR3 is TGTGCCAGCGAATATGTAGATACGCAGTATTTT. This translates into CASEYVDTQYF.

This clonotype was picked up a small number of times. This chain joins TRBV15 and TRBJ2-2, with a possible D match to TRBD2 (6 bases). CDR1 LNHNV and CDR2 YYDKDF come from the germline V gene (reference sequence). Trimming pared 1 base from V and 5 bases from J, leaving 14 bases between. This CDR3 is 16 amino acids long. The CDR3 spells CATSRGSGFGTGELFF. In DNA form, the CDR3 reads TGTGCCACCAGCAGAGGGAGCGGGTTTGGGACCGGGGAGCTGTTTTTT.

This clonotype was counted between two and nine times. The V and J genes are TRBV20-1 and TRBJ1-6, with D hard to call. The CDR3 contains 14 residues. Germline values: CDR1 DFQATT, CDR2 SNEGSKA (reference sequence). The V end lost 2 bases, the J end lost 5 bases, and 10 bases lay between the germline ends. The CDR3 reads CSARPGSDNSPLHF. CDR3 nucleotide sequence: TGCAGTGCTAGACCGGGTTCCGATAATTCACCCCTCCACTTT.

This clonotype appeared many times. V is TRBV7-9 and J is TRBJ2-1; D perhaps matches TRBD2 (5 bases). CDR3 length: 14 amino acids. The V end was cut by 5 bases, the J end by 1 base, with 9 bases between. Germline loops: CDR1 SEHNR, CDR2 FQNEAQ (reference sequence). CDR3 loop: CASSPDWSYNEQFF. CDR3 nucleotide sequence: TGTGCCAGCAGCCCGGACTGGTCCTACAATGAGCAGTTCTTC.